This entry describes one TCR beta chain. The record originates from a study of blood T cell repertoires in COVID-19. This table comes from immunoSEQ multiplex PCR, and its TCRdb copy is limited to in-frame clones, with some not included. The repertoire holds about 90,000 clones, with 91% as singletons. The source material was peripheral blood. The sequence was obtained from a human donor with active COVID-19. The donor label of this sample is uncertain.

CDR3 nucleotide sequence: TGTGCCACCAAAGACAGGGGCCACAATCCCCAAGAGACCCAGTACTTC. Translation: CATKDRGHNPQETQYF. The gene calls are TRBV24-1 and TRBJ2-5; 8 nucleotides match TRBD1. J gave up 1 base and V 8 bases, and 11 bases lay outside the gene matches. The CDR3 covers 16 residues. Germline V lookup: CDR1 KGHDR, CDR2 SFDVKD.